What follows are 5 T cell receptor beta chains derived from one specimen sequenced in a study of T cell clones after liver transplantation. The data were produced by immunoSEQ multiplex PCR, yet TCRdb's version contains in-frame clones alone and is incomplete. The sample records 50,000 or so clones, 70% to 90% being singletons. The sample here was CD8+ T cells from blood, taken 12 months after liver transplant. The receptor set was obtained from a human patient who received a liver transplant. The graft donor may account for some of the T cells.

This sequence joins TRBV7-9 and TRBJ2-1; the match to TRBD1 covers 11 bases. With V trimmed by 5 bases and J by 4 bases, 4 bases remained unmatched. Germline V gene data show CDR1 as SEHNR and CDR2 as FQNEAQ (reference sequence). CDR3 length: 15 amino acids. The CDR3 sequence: CASSHRDRGYNEQFF. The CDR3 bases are TGTGCCAGCAGCCACCGGGACAGGGGGTACAATGAGCAGTTCTTC.

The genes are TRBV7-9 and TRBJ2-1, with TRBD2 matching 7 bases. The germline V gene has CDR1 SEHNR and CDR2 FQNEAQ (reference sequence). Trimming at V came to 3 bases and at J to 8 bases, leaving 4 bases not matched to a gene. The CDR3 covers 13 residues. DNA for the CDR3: TGTGCCAGCAGCTTTGGGGGGGACCATGAGCAGTTCTTC. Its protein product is CASSFGGDHEQFF. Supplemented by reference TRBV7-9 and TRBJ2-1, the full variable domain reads DTGVSQNPRHKITKRGQNVTFRCDPISEHNRLYWYRQTLGQGPEFLTYFQNEAQLEKSRLLSDRFSAERPKGSFSTLEIQRTEQGDSAMYLCASSFGGDHEQFFGPGTRLTVL.

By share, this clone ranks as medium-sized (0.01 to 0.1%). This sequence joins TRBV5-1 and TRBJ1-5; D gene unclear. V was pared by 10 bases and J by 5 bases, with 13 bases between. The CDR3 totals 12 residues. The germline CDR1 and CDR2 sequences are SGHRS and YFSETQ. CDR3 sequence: CAPVPGYQPQHF. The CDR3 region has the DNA TGCGCCCCGGTGCCGGGTTATCAGCCCCAGCATTTT.

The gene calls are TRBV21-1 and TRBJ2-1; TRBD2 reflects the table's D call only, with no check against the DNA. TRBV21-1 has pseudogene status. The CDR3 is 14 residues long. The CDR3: CARPLAGEGNEQFF. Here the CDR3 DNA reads TGTGCCAGACCGCTAGCGGGAGAGGGTAATGAGCAGTTCTTC.

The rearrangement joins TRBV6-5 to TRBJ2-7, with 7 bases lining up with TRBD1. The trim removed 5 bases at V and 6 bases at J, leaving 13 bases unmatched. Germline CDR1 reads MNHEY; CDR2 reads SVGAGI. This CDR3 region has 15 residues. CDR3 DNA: TGTGCCAGCAGTACAGACAGGGACGGTCTAGGCGAGCAGTACTTC. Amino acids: CASSTDRDGLGEQYF.